The source of this T cell receptor (beta chain) is a study of shared clonotypes between healthy human individuals. Across the study: The study enrolled two women and a few men aged 18 to 49.

Using around 200 ng DNA, 25,000 to 35,000 T cell genomes, the sorted-subset replicate PCRs were run. Clones were read by immunoSEQ multiplex PCR, and TCRdb kept only the in-frame ones, dropping some. The data hold 2 million or so clones, with just under 95% observed a single time. As defined, naive CD8 cells were CD45RO-negative and positively selected for CCR7, with terminally differentiated effector memory CD45RA+ cells excluded. This clone was detected only once. The antigen is not known. CDR3 length: 15 amino acids. Germline-derived CDR1 and CDR2 are SGDLS and YYNGEE. Trimming removed 0 bases from V and 6 bases from J, with 14 bases in between. Findings of the study overall: Roughly 4.6% of naive CD4 clonotypes were common to a handful of donors. The expectation was that sequencing depth would affect clonotype sharing among donors.

This chain links TRBV9 with TRBJ2-3; D uncertain. Sequenced sample: naive CD8+ T cells sorted from blood. The sequence derives from a man aged 18 to 29 in good health. CDR3 in amino acids: CASSVGTLTPDTQYF. Written as DNA, the CDR3 is TGTGCCAGCAGCGTAGGGACCCTAACCCCGGATACGCAGTATTTT.